This TCR beta chain was found in a study of patients and donors after allogeneic stem cell transplantation. This clonotype showed up many times. TCRdb ran MiXCR on the RT-PCR reads and lists one entry per CDR3 protein. The data contain about 15,000 distinct CDR3 sequences, 25% to 30% of them singletons. Sequencing was performed on blood, either unsorted or a sorted T cell fraction (not recorded which). The receptor comes from a human donor who was either an allogeneic HSCT recipient or a stem cell or donor lymphocyte infusion donor (not recorded which). It is not recorded whose cells these are; they may come from a transplant donor.

The CDR3 spells CASSTTVGGNTIYF. The CDR3 DNA reads TGCGCCAGCAGCACCACCGTTGGGGGAAACACCATATATTTT. The chain joins TRBV5-1 to TRBJ1-3; D ambiguous. Between the trimmed V and J ends, which lost 4 bases and 4 bases, there was a span of 12 bases. The CDR3 consists of 14 residues. Germline V lookup: CDR1 SGHRS, CDR2 YFSETQ.